Each of the 24 T cell receptor beta chains below was sequenced from the same sample in a study of CD8+CD57+ T cells in acquired aplastic anemia. TCR beta VDJ combinations and CDR3 sequences were profiled from genomic DNA. MiXCR, applied by TCRdb to the reads, yields one record per CDR3 protein. This sample carries about 150,000 distinct CDR3 sequences, around half of them seen once, and the ten largest clones take about an eighth. The authors sequenced patients whose flow cytometry had shown CD8+CD57+ cell expansion. Sequencing was carried out using sorted CD4+, CD8+, or CD8+CD57+ T cells (not recorded which) from PBMCs. These receptors were obtained from a human donor with aplastic anemia.

This clonotype was detected only once. The chain has TRBV9 and TRBJ2-1, with 11 nucleotides matching TRBD2. Germline CDR1 SGDLS, CDR2 YYNGEE. This CDR3 has 17 amino acids. V trimming: 2 bases; J trimming: 5 bases; junction bases outside the gene matches: 9. The CDR3 loop is CASSVRTSGPNDNEQFF. Written as DNA, the CDR3 is TGTGCCAGCAGCGTCCGGACTAGCGGGCCAAACGACAATGAGCAGTTCTTC.

This clonotype was seen many times. The rearrangement links TRBV7-6 to TRBJ2-5, with D perhaps being TRBD1 or TRBD2 (5 bases each). V lost 1 base and J 3 bases, leaving 18 bases between the germline ends. The CDR3 length is 17 residues. Germline V lookup: CDR1 SGHVS, CDR2 FNYEAQ. The CDR3 reads CASSLVGRGHPKETQYF. CDR3 DNA: TGTGCCAGCAGCTTAGTGGGGCGAGGGCATCCTAAAGAGACCCAGTACTTC.

The CDR3 reads CASSHRTYGELFF. The CDR3 coding sequence is TGTGCCAGCAGCCATCGGACCTACGGGGAGCTGTTTTTT. The chain links TRBV7-2 to TRBJ2-2, with D hard to call. Germline V gene lookup returns CDR1 SGHTA and CDR2 FQGNSA. Trimming removed 5 bases at V and 7 bases at J, with 11 bases between. There are 13 residues in the CDR3.

The chain couples TRBV7-9 to TRBJ2-2; D possibly corresponds to TRBD1 (6 bases). Germline V gene sequence: CDR1 SEHNR, CDR2 FQNEAQ (reference sequence). CDR3 length: 13 residues. The V and J ends lost 9 bases and 7 bases respectively, with 15 bases between them. CDR3 nucleotides: TGTGCCAGGGCCGACAGGCCGGGCGGGGAGCTGTTTTTT. Translated, it gives CARADRPGGELFF.

The chain joins TRBV29-1 to TRBJ1-2; D is uncertain. Germline-derived CDR1 and CDR2 are SQVTM and ANQGSEA. The CDR3 length is 12 residues. V gave up 5 bases and J gave up 3 bases, with 10 bases separating them. CDR3 amino acids: CSVRLQDYGYTF. CDR3 nucleotides: TGCAGCGTTAGGTTGCAAGACTATGGCTACACCTTC.

The CDR3 nucleotides are TGTGCCACCAGCAGTGATCTAGGTCAGGGAGAGACCCAGTACTTC. The encoded protein is CATSSDLGQGETQYF. This rearrangement joins TRBV15 to TRBJ2-5; tentatively, D is TRBD1 (5 bases). Deletions cut 3 bases from V and 4 bases from J, with 15 bases between. Germline CDR1 and CDR2: LNHNV and YYDKDF (reference sequence). The CDR3 spans 15 residues.

The genes are TRBV29-1 and TRBJ1-1; weak D call: TRBD1 (5 bases). Looked up from germline, CDR1 is SQVTM and CDR2 is ANQGSEA. Trimming left V 7 bases short and J 3 bases short, with 18 bases between. The CDR3 consists of 14 residues. This CDR3 reads CSAGLNEGYTEAFF. The CDR3 nucleotides read TGCAGCGCGGGCCTGAACGAGGGGTACACTGAAGCTTTCTTT.

The J gene is TRBJ1-6, the V gene TRBV10-2, with D unclear. The germline V gene has CDR1 WSHSY and CDR2 SAAADI. V was clipped by 6 bases and J by 7 bases, with 10 bases between them. The CDR3 is 13 residues long. The CDR3, as DNA: TGCGCCAGCAGCTCCTATACCAATTCACCCCTCCACTTT. This encodes CASSSYTNSPLHF.

This clonotype was detected ten times or more. The chain has TRBV14 and TRBJ1-2, with 9 bases matching TRBD1. This CDR3 has 15 amino acids. Per germline, CDR1 SGHDN and CDR2 FVKESK. The V gene end was trimmed by 1 base and the J gene end by 14 bases; junction bases not matched to a gene: 14. Here the CDR3 DNA reads TGTGCCAGCAGCCAAGCCTTGACAGGGGGACGGGGAGCGACCTTC. Translating it yields CASSQALTGGRGATF.

Notes on this clonotype: A read error may be the cause here, since a much bigger clone is one base away. The chain uses TRBV7-9 and TRBJ1-1; a weak D match, TRBD1 (5 bases). Germline V CDR1 and CDR2: SEHNR, FQNEAQ (reference sequence). The CDR3 totals 15 residues. The CDR3 DNA sequence: TGTGCCAGCAGCTTATTTGGATTGCAGGACACTGAAGCTTCCTTT. Protein product: CASSLFGLQDTEASF.

V and J are TRBV9 and TRBJ1-1, with 7 bases lining up with TRBD1. This CDR3 contains 15 residues. Germline-derived CDR1 and CDR2 are SGDLS and YYNGEE. Trimming at V came to 4 bases and at J to 0 bases, leaving 6 bases not matched to a gene. CDR3 bases: TGTGCCAGCAGCCAGTGGGACAGAATGAACACTGAAGCTTTCTTT. Residues: CASSQWDRMNTEAFF.

The chain combines TRBV14 with TRBJ2-7; D might be TRBD2 (5 bases). The V and J ends lost 11 bases and 3 bases respectively, with 17 bases between them. The CDR3 is 13 amino acids. The germline CDR1 and CDR2 sequences are SGHDN and FVKESK. CDR3 coding DNA: TGTGCCTCCCCCCCACTAGGGAGCTACGAGCAGTACTTC. Translation gives CASPPLGSYEQYF.

This clonotype was seen at least ten times. CDR3 residues: CASSLQGAGELFF. In DNA form, the CDR3 reads TGTGCCAGCAGCTTGCAGGGTGCCGGGGAGCTGTTTTTT. The genes are TRBV7-6 and TRBJ2-2; D is perhaps TRBD1 (5 bases). Germline lookup yields CDR1 SGHVS and CDR2 FNYEAQ. The V gene lost 3 bases and the J gene lost 6 bases, with 8 bases spanning the gap. This CDR3 spans 13 amino acids. Drawing the rest from reference TRBV7-6 and TRBJ2-2, the complete variable domain is GAGVSQSPRYKVTKRGQDVALRCDPISGHVSLYWYRQALGQGPEFLTYFNYEAQQDKSGLPNDRFSAERPEGSISTLTIQRTEQRDSAMYRCASSLQGAGELFFGEGSRLTVL.

Remarks on this clonotype: A much larger clone lies a single base off, so this may be a read error. CDR3 protein: CASSLGLGYQPQHF. The CDR3, as DNA: TGTGCCAGCAGCTTAGGTCTGGGTTATCAGCCCCAGCATTTT. V is TRBV13 and J is TRBJ1-5, with D hard to call. The germline gives CDR1 PRHDT, CDR2 FYEKMQ (reference sequence). This CDR3 has 14 amino acids. With 0 bases removed from V and 5 bases from J, the gap between germline ends came to 8 bases.

The chain couples TRBV2 to TRBJ2-5, with 12 bases lining up with TRBD2. CDR1 and CDR2 (germline): SNHLY, FYNNEI. J was trimmed by 5 bases and V by 6 bases; bases with no gene match: 7. CDR3 size: 15 residues. For the CDR3, the DNA is TGTGCCAGCAGCGCCAACCTAGCGGGGGGGGAGACCCAGTACTTC. It specifies CASSANLAGGETQYF.

This clonotype was detected only once. Because it lacks the conserved phenylalanine or tryptophan at the end, this CDR3 is likely a read error. V gene TRBV2 combines with J gene TRBJ2-1; either TRBD1 or TRBD2 may supply D (6 bases each). The V gene lost 7 bases and the J gene lost 10 bases, with 14 bases spanning the gap. From germline, CDR1 is SNHLY and CDR2 FYNNEI. The CDR3 has 12 residues. Here the CDR3 DNA reads TGTGCCAGCACTGGGGGGCTGAACGAGCAGTTCTCC. Its protein is CASTGGLNEQFS.

The chain has TRBV10-3 and TRBJ1-2, with a tentative D call TRBD1 (6 bases). The CDR3 covers 13 residues. Trimming shortened V by 7 bases and J by 8 bases, and 17 bases separated the two germline ends. Germline lookup yields CDR1 ENHRY and CDR2 SYGVKD. The CDR3 DNA is TGTGCCATCATGGGACATAAACTGGGGGGCTACACCTTC. Protein sequence: CAIMGHKLGGYTF.

The V call is TRBV15, the J call TRBJ2-1; 14 bases align to TRBD2. V gave up 8 bases and J gave up 8 bases; unmatched junction bases: 5. The CDR3 sequence is 14 residues long. Germline V gives CDR1 LNHNV, CDR2 YYDKDF (reference sequence). Here the CDR3 reads CATLGTSGSDEQFF. CDR3 DNA sequence: TGTGCCACCCTAGGGACTAGCGGGAGCGATGAGCAGTTCTTC.

This chain joins TRBV5-1 and TRBJ1-2, with 9 bases fitting TRBD1. This CDR3 has 17 amino acids. Germline V gene lookup returns CDR1 SGHRS and CDR2 YFSETQ. V dropped 0 bases and J dropped 3; count of bases not matched to a gene: 9. The CDR3 sequence: CASSLGGQGSTHYGYTF. CDR3 nucleotides: TGCGCCAGCAGCTTGGGGGGACAGGGTTCCACCCACTATGGCTACACCTTC.

The V gene is TRBV7-8, the J gene TRBJ2-7; D is perhaps TRBD2 (6 bases). Germline V gives CDR1 SGHVS, CDR2 FQNEAQ. The V end lost 4 bases, the J end lost 4 bases, and 11 bases lay between the germline ends. CDR3 length equals 13 residues. The CDR3 loop reads CASSWREAYEQYF. The CDR3 region has the DNA TGTGCCAGCAGCTGGAGGGAGGCTTACGAGCAGTACTTC.

The CDR3 here is CASSSYRGNYGYTF. The CDR3 DNA reads TGTGCCAGCAGCTCCTACAGGGGCAACTATGGCTACACCTTC. The gene calls are TRBV7-9 and TRBJ1-2; TRBD1 matches at 7 bases. The germline gives CDR1 SEHNR, CDR2 FQNEAQ (reference sequence). Trimming cost V 4 bases and J 2 bases; bases outside gene matches: 4. This CDR3 is built from 14 residues.

The chain combines TRBV29-1 with TRBJ2-3; D is undetermined. Per the germline V gene, CDR1 is SQVTM and CDR2 is ANQGSEA. Trimming removed 7 bases from V and 2 bases from J, with 13 bases in between. The CDR3 runs to 13 residues. CDR3 bases: TGCAGCGGCAAGCTAGGGTTCACAGATACGCAGTATTTT. This sequence encodes CSGKLGFTDTQYF.

This chain uses TRBV12-3 or TRBV12-4 with TRBJ2-1; the D is unclear. The CDR3 is 15 amino acids. V shed 5 bases and J shed 0 bases, with 11 bases lying between them. The CDR3 region is CASSVDGYSYNEQFF. The CDR3 DNA sequence: TGTGCCAGCAGTGTCGACGGATACTCCTACAATGAGCAGTTCTTC.

This clonotype occurred many times. The V gene is TRBV11-2, the J gene TRBJ1-1; D might be TRBD1 (6 bases). The CDR3 contains 19 residues. CDR1 and CDR2 (germline): SGHAT, FQNNGV. Trimming took off 5 bases at V and 0 bases at J, with 25 bases between the two ends. For the CDR3, the DNA is TGTGCCAGCAGCCGTAGAGAGGTGTCGGGGGGCCCCTTGAACACTGAAGCTTTCTTT. As protein: CASSRREVSGGPLNTEAFF.